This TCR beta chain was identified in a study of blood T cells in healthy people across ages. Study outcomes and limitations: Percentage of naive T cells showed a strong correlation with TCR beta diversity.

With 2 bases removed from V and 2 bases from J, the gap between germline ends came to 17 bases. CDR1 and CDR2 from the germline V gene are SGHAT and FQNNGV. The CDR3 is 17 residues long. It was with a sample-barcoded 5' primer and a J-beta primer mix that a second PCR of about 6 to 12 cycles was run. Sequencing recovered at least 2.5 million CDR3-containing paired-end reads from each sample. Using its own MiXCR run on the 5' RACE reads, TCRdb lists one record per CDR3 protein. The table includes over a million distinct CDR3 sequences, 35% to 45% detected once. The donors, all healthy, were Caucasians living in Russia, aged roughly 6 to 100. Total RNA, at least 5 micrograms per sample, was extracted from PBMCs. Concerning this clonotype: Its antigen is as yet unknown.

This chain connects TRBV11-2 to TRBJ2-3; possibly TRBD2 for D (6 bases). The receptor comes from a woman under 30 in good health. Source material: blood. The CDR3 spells CASSLTSASANTDTQYF. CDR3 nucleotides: TGTGCCAGCAGCTTAACCTCCGCTAGCGCCAACACAGATACGCAGTATTTT.